This TCR beta chain was obtained from a study of early T cells in non-severe SARS-CoV-2 infection (dated by TCRdb to the early 2020s). Background on the whole study: Because TCR sequencing relied on bulk RNA taken from unsorted whole blood, pairing of alpha and beta chains was not possible.

The library was produced with 5' RACE. Sequenced using a NextSeq 500. The TCR library protocol attached unique molecular identifiers to individual cDNA molecules to correct for sequencing error and PCR bias. Sequencing covered both TCR alpha and beta chains, and within each sample the abundances of alpha and beta sequences were tightly co-correlated. As for how the authors treated the data: V gene, J gene and CDR3 annotation of TCR sequences was performed with Decombinator V4. Expanded TCRs were defined as changing significantly between any two time points under a Poisson model with p below 0.0001. TCR abundances were normalised to the total number of TCRs sequenced per sample and were expressed as counts per million. MAIT TCRs were defined by TRAV1-2 paired with TRAJ12, TRAJ20 or TRAJ33, and iNKT TCRs by TRAV10 paired with TRAJ18. A search of VDJdb, accessed on 1 November 2021, was run for TCRs annotated to CMV, EBV and SARS-CoV-2, with TCRs annotated for multiple antigens excluded. TCRdb itself trimmed the public reads at Q25 with fastp, ran MiXCR and retained productive beta chains. Entries are consolidated by CDR3 protein sequence, retaining the most common genes and DNA. These V and J calls originate from TCRdb's pipeline instead of the authors' own analysis. For this sample there are 25,000 to 35,000 distinct CDR3 sequences; under 5.5% appear just once. 7% to 9% of the sample is in the top ten clones.

The junction shows trimming of 5 bases on V and 0 bases on J, plus 5 bases between the germline ends. Reading from cysteine to phenylalanine, the CDR3 counts 14 amino acids. CDR3 DNA is the only sequence kept; it has 42 bases, read in frame from the first base. Via the germline V gene, CDR1 is SGHAT and CDR2 FQNNGV. Paper-wide results and their limitations: Matching against VDJdb was skewed toward anti-spike CD8 responses, likely underestimated virus-specific expansions, and missed private and CD4 specificities.

The sample holds many counts of this clonotype. This receptor's antigen is unknown. Per-nucleotide qualities are absent, and no much larger clonotype sits a single base away. This was a case-control study nested in a cohort of healthcare workers in London, UK, who had nasopharyngeal swab PCR tests and blood samples taken every week. Healthcare workers were recruited between 23 and 31 March 2020, during the week of the UK lockdown, and were followed weekly for up to roughly 16 weeks. The sample taken for sequencing was whole blood. This receptor chain uses TRBV11-2 and TRBJ2-6; no D gene call is confident. This clonotype was sampled from an adult who was a healthcare worker with PCR-confirmed SARS-CoV-2 infection or an uninfected control (not recorded which). The DNA sequence follows: TGTGCCAGCAGCAAAAACTCTGGGGCCAACGTCCTGACTTTC. It translates as CASSKNSGANVLTF.